These 18 T cell receptor beta chains share one sample of origin, sequenced in a study of T cell repertoires in cytomegalovirus infection. Which antigens these TCRs recognize remains unknown. TCRdb reanalysed the reads using MiXCR and keeps one entry per CDR3 protein. The top ten hold 85% to 95% of the sample, which has around 81,000 distinct CDR3 sequences, approximately 42% seen once. Sequencing was performed on CD8+ T cells from cultured PBMCs, taken from culture after CMV antigen stimulation. These receptors originate from a human donor in good health (CMV status not recorded). Some clones in this sample may be carry-over from other donors' samples.

The chain joins TRBV27 to TRBJ1-1, with D unresolved. The CDR3 spans 16 residues. V dropped 4 bases and J dropped 0 bases, with 15 bases sitting between them. Germline V lookup: CDR1 MNHEY, CDR2 SMNVEV (reference sequence). In DNA form, the CDR3 reads TGTGCCAGCAGTTCCCTTGGCCCTGCGATGAACACTGAAGCTTTCTTT. This gives the protein CASSSLGPAMNTEAFF.

This clonotype was seen a handful of times. The chain carries TRBV4-1 and TRBJ1-1; TRBD1 is a possible D gene (5 bases). Germline CDR1 reads MGHRA; CDR2 reads YSYEKL. The CDR3 runs 16 residues. Trimming removed 0 bases from V and 1 base from J, with 12 bases in between. The CDR3 DNA reads as TGCGCCAGCAGCCAAGAAAGCGGGGCCCGGAACACTGAAGCTTTCTTT. This gives the protein CASSQESGARNTEAFF.

The CDR3 DNA follows: TGTGCCAGCAGTTCCGCGGGATACAATCAGCCCCAGCATTTT. Its protein is CASSSAGYNQPQHF. The chain has TRBV12-3 or TRBV12-4 and TRBJ1-5; no clear D. V lost 4 bases to trimming and J lost 3 bases, with 10 bases between them. The CDR3 has 14 amino acids.

The rearrangement joins TRBV12-5 to TRBJ2-5; tentative D call: TRBD1 (6 bases). Trimming pared 3 bases from V and 2 bases from J, leaving 10 bases between. This CDR3 region has 14 residues. The germline gives CDR1 LGHNT, CDR2 FRNRAP. CDR3 nucleotides: TGTGCTAGTGGTTTAGGGGGAAGACAAGAGACCCAGTACTTC. It specifies CASGLGGRQETQYF.

The V call is TRBV2, the J call TRBJ2-1, with 8 nucleotides matching TRBD2. This CDR3 is 16 amino acids long. In germline, CDR1 is SNHLY, CDR2 FYNNEI. J lost 6 bases, V lost 0 bases, and 7 bases had no gene match. The CDR3 sequence: CASSEAGGGLTNEQFF. The CDR3, as DNA: TGTGCCAGCAGTGAAGCCGGGGGGGGCTTAACCAATGAGCAGTTCTTC.

The chain combines TRBV7-3 with TRBJ2-5; D may be TRBD2 (7 bases). CDR1 is SGHTA, CDR2 FQGTGA, per germline. V shed 1 base and J shed 4 bases, with 13 bases lying between them. This CDR3 contains 15 residues. This chain's CDR3 is CASSLNRGAPETQYF. Written as DNA, the CDR3 is TGTGCCAGCAGCTTAAATCGGGGGGCCCCAGAGACCCAGTACTTC. Full variable domain (missing parts from reference TRBV7-3 and TRBJ2-5): GAGVSQTPSNKVTEKGKYVELRCDPISGHTALYWYRQSLGQGPEFLIYFQGTGAADDSGLPNDRFFAVRPEGSVSTLKIQRTERGDSAVYLCASSLNRGAPETQYFGPGTRLLVL.

This clonotype was counted at least ten times. The rearrangement links TRBV7-8 to TRBJ1-4; weak D call: TRBD1 (6 bases). The germline V gene has CDR1 SGHVS and CDR2 FQNEAQ. There are 17 residues in the CDR3. V was trimmed by 3 bases and J by 2 bases, leaving 16 bases between them. The DNA for the CDR3 is TGTGCCAGCAGCTTGGGGGGCGGGGGGCTGACTAATGAAAAACTGTTTTTT. It yields the protein CASSLGGGGLTNEKLFF.

This clonotype was picked up a small number of times. J is TRBJ2-7 and V is TRBV15; D is ambiguous. CDR3 length: 13 amino acids. Trimming stripped 1 base from V and 4 bases from J, with 8 bases between. The germline CDR1 and CDR2 sequences are LNHNV and YYDKDF (reference sequence). The CDR3 sequence: CATSRGAGYEQYF. Here the CDR3 DNA reads TGTGCCACCAGCAGAGGCGCTGGGTACGAGCAGTACTTC.

This clonotype has just one count. One end of the junction does not line up with germline, which may come from a read error. The chain combines TRBV7-6 with TRBJ2-1; D remains ambiguous. CDR1 SGHVS and CDR2 FNYEAQ come from the germline V gene. The CDR3 extends over 16 amino acids. This CDR3 is CASSPYPESSYNEQLF. The CDR3 DNA reads as TGTGCCAGCAGCCCCTACCCAGAAAGTTCCTACAATGAGCAGCTCTTC.

The chain couples TRBV29-1 to TRBJ2-7, with 10 bases matching TRBD1. This CDR3 is 12 amino acids long. Trimming removed 7 bases from V and 3 bases from J; junction bases left unmatched: 3. Germline V gene lookup returns CDR1 SQVTM and CDR2 ANQGSEA. CDR3: CSAGTGDYEQYF. The CDR3 DNA reads as TGCAGCGCGGGGACAGGGGACTACGAGCAGTACTTC.

This clonotype showed up many times. The chain is built from TRBV7-2 and TRBJ2-3; TRBD1 matches at 7 bases. The CDR3 has 16 residues. V lost 5 bases, J lost 2 bases, and 10 bases stayed unmatched. Germline CDR1 is SGHTA and CDR2 is FQGNSA. CDR3 coding DNA: TGTGCCAGCAGCAAGAACAGGGGTCTACCCACAGATACGCAGTATTTT. Its protein product is CASSKNRGLPTDTQYF.

CDR3 in DNA: TGTGCCAGCAGCTTAAGTGATAGCCCCTCCAATGAGCAGTTCTTC. Translated, it gives CASSLSDSPSNEQFF. The J gene is TRBJ2-1, the V gene TRBV7-3; D gene ambiguous. CDR1 and CDR2 (germline): SGHTA, FQGTGA. The CDR3 loop spans 15 amino acids. V was trimmed by 1 base and J by 6 bases, leaving 13 bases between them.

The V gene is TRBV28, the J gene TRBJ1-1; possible D gene TRBD1, 6 bases. This CDR3 spans 14 amino acids. Trimming took off 6 bases at V and 10 bases at J, with 21 bases between the two ends. The germline V gene encodes CDR1 MDHEN and CDR2 SYDVKM. CDR3 residues: CASRPRVAGAGAFF. The CDR3 DNA reads as TGTGCCAGCAGGCCTCGTGTGGCGGGGGCGGGAGCTTTCTTT.

The CDR3: CASSQERGSPSYEQYF. In nucleotides, the CDR3 is TGTGCCAGCAGCCAAGAGCGAGGGAGTCCCTCCTACGAGCAGTACTTC. The V and J genes are TRBV4-2 and TRBJ2-7; tentatively, D is TRBD2 (5 bases). The CDR3 spans 16 residues. Trimming left V 0 bases short and J 0 bases short, with 12 bases between. Germline CDR1 reads LGHNA; CDR2 reads YNFKEQ.

CDR3 in amino acids: CASSILAGGQDEQFF. The CDR3 nucleotides are TGTGCCAGTAGTATACTAGCGGGGGGGCAGGATGAGCAGTTCTTC. The chain has TRBV19 and TRBJ2-1; 12 bases are a match to TRBD2. The CDR3 sequence is 15 residues long. The trim removed 2 bases at V and 8 bases at J, leaving 4 bases unmatched. CDR1 and CDR2 (germline): LNHDA, SQIVND (reference sequence).

This clonotype occurred a few times. The chain joins TRBV12-3 or TRBV12-4 to TRBJ2-2; 8 bases are a match to TRBD1. With 6 bases clipped from V and 1 base from J, the junction kept 1 base outside the gene matches. The CDR3 consists of 14 residues. CDR3 in amino acids: CASSGTGNTGELFF. The CDR3 bases are TGTGCCAGCAGCGGGACAGGGAACACCGGGGAGCTGTTTTTT.

The genes are TRBV6-1 and TRBJ2-2; 8 bases are shared with TRBD1. The CDR3 consists of 16 residues. Trimming removed 2 bases from V and 4 bases from J; junction bases left unmatched: 6. From germline, CDR1 is MNHNS and CDR2 SASEGT. The CDR3 coding sequence is TGTGCCAGCAGTGAATGGCAGGGGGCTAGCACCGGGGAGCTGTTTTTT. Translated, it gives CASSEWQGASTGELFF.

This chain connects TRBV7-6 to TRBJ1-1; D perhaps matches TRBD1 (6 bases). The CDR3 is made up of 15 amino acids. Germline values: CDR1 SGHVS, CDR2 FNYEAQ. Trimming shortened V by 2 bases and J by 6 bases, and 16 bases separated the two germline ends. CDR3 loop: CASSLIAWGQAEAFF. In DNA form, the CDR3 reads TGTGCCAGCAGCTTAATAGCATGGGGACAAGCTGAAGCTTTCTTT. Full variable domain (outside the CDR3, taken from reference TRBV7-6 and TRBJ1-1): GAGVSQSPRYKVTKRGQDVALRCDPISGHVSLYWYRQALGQGPEFLTYFNYEAQQDKSGLPNDRFSAERPEGSISTLTIQRTEQRDSAMYRCASSLIAWGQAEAFFGQGTRLTVV.